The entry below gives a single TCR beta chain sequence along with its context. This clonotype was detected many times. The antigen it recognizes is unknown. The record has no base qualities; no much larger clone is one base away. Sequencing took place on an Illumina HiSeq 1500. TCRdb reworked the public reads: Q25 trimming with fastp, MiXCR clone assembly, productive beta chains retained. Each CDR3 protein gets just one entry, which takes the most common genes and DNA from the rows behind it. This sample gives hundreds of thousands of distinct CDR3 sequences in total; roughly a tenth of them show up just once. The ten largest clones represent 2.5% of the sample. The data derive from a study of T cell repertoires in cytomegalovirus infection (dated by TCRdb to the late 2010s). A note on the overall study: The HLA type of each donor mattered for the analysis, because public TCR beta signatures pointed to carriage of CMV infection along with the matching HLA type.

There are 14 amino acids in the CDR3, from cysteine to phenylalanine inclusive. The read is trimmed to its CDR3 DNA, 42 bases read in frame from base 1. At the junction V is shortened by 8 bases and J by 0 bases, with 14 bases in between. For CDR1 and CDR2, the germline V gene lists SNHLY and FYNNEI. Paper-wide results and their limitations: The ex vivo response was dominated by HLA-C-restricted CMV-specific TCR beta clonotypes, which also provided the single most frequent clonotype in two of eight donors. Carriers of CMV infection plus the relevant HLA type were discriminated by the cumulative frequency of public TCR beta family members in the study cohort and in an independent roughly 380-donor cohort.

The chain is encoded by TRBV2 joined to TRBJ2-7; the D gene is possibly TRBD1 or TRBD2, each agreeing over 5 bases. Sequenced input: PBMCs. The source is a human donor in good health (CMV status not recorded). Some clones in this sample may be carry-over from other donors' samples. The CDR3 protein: CASRMRGSSYEQYF. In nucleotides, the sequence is TGTGCCAGCCGGATGAGGGGCAGCTCCTACGAGCAGTACTTC.